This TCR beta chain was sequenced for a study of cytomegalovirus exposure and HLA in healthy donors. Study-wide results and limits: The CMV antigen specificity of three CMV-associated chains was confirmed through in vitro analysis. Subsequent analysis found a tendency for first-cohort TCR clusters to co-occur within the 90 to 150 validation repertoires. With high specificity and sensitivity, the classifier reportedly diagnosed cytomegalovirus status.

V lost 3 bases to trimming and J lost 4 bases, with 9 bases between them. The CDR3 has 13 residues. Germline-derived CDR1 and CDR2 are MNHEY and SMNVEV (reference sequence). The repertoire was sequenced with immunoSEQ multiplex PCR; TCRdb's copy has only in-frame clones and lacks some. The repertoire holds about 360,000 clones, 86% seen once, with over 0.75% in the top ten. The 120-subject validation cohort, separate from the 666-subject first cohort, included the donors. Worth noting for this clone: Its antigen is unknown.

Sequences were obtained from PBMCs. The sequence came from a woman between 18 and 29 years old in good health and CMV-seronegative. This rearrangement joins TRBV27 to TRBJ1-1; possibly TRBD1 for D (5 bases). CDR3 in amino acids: CASSLTVRTEAFF. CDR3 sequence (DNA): TGTGCCAGCAGTTTGACAGTGCGCACTGAAGCTTTCTTT.